This T cell receptor (beta chain) was obtained from a study of shared clonotypes between healthy human individuals. General study points: The researchers took only blood, and tissue repertoires probably look different. Donors were few, which limited the genetic and exposure-history diversity represented. The expectation was that sequencing depth would affect clonotype sharing among donors.

Concerning this clone itself: Its specificity is not known.

CD8 memory merged CD45RO+ with CCR7-negative CD45RA+ TemRA cells. This table comes from immunoSEQ multiplex PCR, and its TCRdb copy is limited to in-frame clones, with some not included. Of 70,000 to 95,000 clones detected, roughly three fifths appear once; the ten largest clones hold around 50%. Germline V gene sequence: CDR1 DFQATT, CDR2 SNEGSKA (reference sequence). The CDR3 is 11 amino acids. V gave up 6 bases and J gave up 5 bases, with 7 bases separating them. The TCR sequence derives from a man aged 25-45 years in good health. The source material was memory CD8+ T cells sorted from blood. Indicated subset: CD45RO+ cells pooled with CCR7-negative TemRA cells. The J gene is TRBJ2-2, the V gene TRBV20-1; D unclear. The CDR3 here is CSARTTGELFF. The DNA of the CDR3 is TGCAGTGCCAGGACGACCGGGGAGCTGTTTTTT.